This is a list of T cell receptor beta chains from one sample in a study of cytomegalovirus exposure and HLA in healthy donors. Data came from immunoSEQ multiplex PCR; TCRdb stores just in-frame clones and leaves some out. The table includes approximately 110,000 clones, 70% to 80% detected once. The sequenced sample was PBMCs. Receptors originate from a man aged 40-49 years in good health and CMV-seronegative. The CDR3 runs from the conserved cysteine through the conserved F or W. D genes are given only for firm matches. For some rows the clone size is stated as once, few or many, or as a class when expanded; others skip it.

d_call cdr3_length j_call clone_size v_call cdr3_aa cdr3_nt
NA 12 TRBJ1-6 few TRBV14 CASSPGGSPLHF TGTGCCAGCAGCCCGGGGGGTTCACCCCTCCACTTT
TRBD2 18 TRBJ2-7 NA TRBV5-4 CASSSSTSGGFSSYEQYF TGTGCCAGCAGCTCTTCGACTAGCGGGGGGTTCAGCTCCTACGAGCAGTACTTC
TRBD1 15 TRBJ1-1 NA TRBV5-1 CASNSLEGAKTEAFF TGCGCCAGCAACTCCTTAGAGGGGGCGAAAACTGAAGCTTTCTTT
NA 16 TRBJ1-4 NA TRBV4-2 CASSQDKVRRGEKLFF TGTGCCAGCAGCCAAGATAAGGTCCGGCGGGGCGAAAAACTGTTTTTT
NA 15 TRBJ1-4 NA TRBV18 CASSPGQKETEKLFF TGTGCCAGCTCCCCCGGACAGAAAGAAACTGAAAAACTGTTTTTT
TRBD2 15 TRBJ2-5 NA TRBV30 CAWSRTSAFQETQYF TGTGCCTGGAGCCGGACTAGCGCGTTCCAAGAGACCCAGTACTTC
TRBD1 15 TRBJ2-1 few TRBV7-2 CASSRDRASYNEQFF TGTGCCAGCAGCCGTGACAGGGCGTCCTACAATGAGCAGTTCTTC
NA 14 TRBJ1-6 NA TRBV7-2 CASSLGGEVSPLHF TGTGCCAGCAGCTTAGGGGGGGAAGTTTCACCCCTCCACTTT
NA 15 TRBJ2-2 NA TRBV6-6 CASRGRDKNTGELFF TGTGCCAGCAGGGGCCGGGACAAGAACACCGGGGAGCTGTTTTTT
TRBD2 17 TRBJ2-1 NA TRBV14 CASSQDGPGGGYNEQFF TGTGCCAGCAGCCAAGATGGCCCCGGGGGGGGGTACAATGAGCAGTTCTTC
NA 14 TRBJ2-3 NA TRBV9 CASSDGTSTDTQYF TGTGCCAGCAGCGACGGGACATCAACAGATACGCAGTATTTT
TRBD1 14 TRBJ1-2 NA TRBV2 CASSRQGNLYGYTF TGTGCCAGCAGCAGACAGGGGAATCTCTATGGCTACACCTTC
TRBD2 13 TRBJ2-5 once TRBV5-1 CASSLDGRETQYF TGCGCCAGCAGCTTGGACGGGAGGGAGACCCAGTACTTC
TRBD1 16 TRBJ1-3 few TRBV5-1 CASSGFDRGTGNTIYF TGCGCCAGCTCAGGTTTCGACAGGGGCACTGGAAACACCATATATTTT
TRBD1 14 TRBJ2-7 few TRBV7-3 CASSAGTGGYEQYF TGTGCCAGCAGCGCCGGGACAGGGGGGTACGAGCAGTACTTC
TRBD1 13 TRBJ2-7 NA TRBV28 CAATGTGDREQYF TGTGCCGCAACCGGGACAGGGGATCGGGAGCAGTACTTC
NA 18 TRBJ2-2 NA TRBV5-4 CASSPLGGRVTNTGELFF TGTGCCAGCAGCCCTCTCGGTGGGCGGGTGACCAACACCGGGGAGCTGTTTTTT
TRBD1 12 TRBJ2-7 NA TRBV29-1 CSAQDRVTEQYF TGCAGCGCTCAGGACAGGGTGACCGAGCAGTACTTC
NA 15 TRBJ1-2 NA TRBV7-8 CASSLSHDINYGYTF TGTGCCAGCAGCTTATCCCACGACATTAACTATGGCTACACCTTC
NA 15 TRBJ2-2 NA TRBV6-6 CASSIGQGRTGELFF TGTGCCAGCAGTATCGGACAAGGGCGTACCGGGGAGCTGTTTTTT
NA 13 TRBJ1-1 once TRBV19 CASSLGDSTEAFF TGTGCCAGTAGTCTGGGAGACTCCACTGAAGCTTTCTTT
NA 13 TRBJ1-4 NA TRBV15 CATSRDRYEKLFF TGTGCCACCAGCAGAGATCGTTATGAAAAACTGTTTTTT
TRBD1 15 TRBJ1-1 NA TRBV7-2 CASSFRQGLMAEAFF TGTGCCAGCAGCTTTCGACAGGGGCTAATGGCTGAAGCTTTCTTT
TRBD1 16 TRBJ2-2 NA TRBV9 CASSGETGKNTGELFF TGTGCCAGCAGCGGGGAGACAGGGAAGAACACCGGGGAGCTGTTTTTT
TRBD1 14 TRBJ1-2 NA TRBV5-4 CASSLVGAGGGYTF TGTGCCAGCAGCTTGGTAGGGGCAGGGGGTGGCTACACCTTC
TRBD1 16 TRBJ1-4 NA TRBV4-3 CASSQDGRGLYEKLFF TGCGCCAGCAGCCAAGACGGCAGGGGGTTGTATGAAAAACTGTTTTTT
TRBD1 15 TRBJ1-4 NA TRBV2 CASTLSGTGVEKLFF TGTGCCAGCACCCTTTCCGGGACAGGGGTTGAAAAACTGTTTTTT
NA 14 TRBJ1-5 NA TRBV10-3 CAISGSGSNQPQHF TGTGCCATCAGTGGATCCGGGAGCAATCAGCCCCAGCATTTT
TRBD2 15 TRBJ2-3 NA TRBV9 CASSGLAGSTDTQYF TGTGCCAGCAGCGGACTAGCGGGGAGCACAGATACGCAGTATTTT
NA 13 TRBJ2-7 NA TRBV7-2 CASSLTGPYEQYF TGTGCCAGCAGCCTAACAGGGCCCTACGAGCAGTACTTC
NA 13 TRBJ1-1 NA TRBV7-9 CASSLGRNTEAFF TGTGCCAGCAGCTTGGGCCGGAACACTGAAGCTTTCTTT